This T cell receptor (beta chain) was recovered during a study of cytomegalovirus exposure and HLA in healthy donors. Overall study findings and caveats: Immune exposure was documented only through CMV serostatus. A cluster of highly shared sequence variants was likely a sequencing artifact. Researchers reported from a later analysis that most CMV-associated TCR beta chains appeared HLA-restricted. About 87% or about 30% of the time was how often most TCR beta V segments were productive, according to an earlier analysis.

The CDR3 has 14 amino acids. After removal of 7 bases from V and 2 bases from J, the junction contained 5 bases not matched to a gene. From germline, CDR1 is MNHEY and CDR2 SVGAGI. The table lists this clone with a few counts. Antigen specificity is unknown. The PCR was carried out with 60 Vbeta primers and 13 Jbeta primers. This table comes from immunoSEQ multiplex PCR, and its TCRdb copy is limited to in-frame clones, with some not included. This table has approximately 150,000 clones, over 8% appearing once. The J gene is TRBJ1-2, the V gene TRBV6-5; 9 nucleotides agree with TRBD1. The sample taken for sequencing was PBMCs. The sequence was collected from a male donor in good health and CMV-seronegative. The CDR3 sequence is CASTRDRVNYGYTF. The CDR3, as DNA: TGTGCCAGCACCCGGGACAGGGTAAACTATGGCTACACCTTC.